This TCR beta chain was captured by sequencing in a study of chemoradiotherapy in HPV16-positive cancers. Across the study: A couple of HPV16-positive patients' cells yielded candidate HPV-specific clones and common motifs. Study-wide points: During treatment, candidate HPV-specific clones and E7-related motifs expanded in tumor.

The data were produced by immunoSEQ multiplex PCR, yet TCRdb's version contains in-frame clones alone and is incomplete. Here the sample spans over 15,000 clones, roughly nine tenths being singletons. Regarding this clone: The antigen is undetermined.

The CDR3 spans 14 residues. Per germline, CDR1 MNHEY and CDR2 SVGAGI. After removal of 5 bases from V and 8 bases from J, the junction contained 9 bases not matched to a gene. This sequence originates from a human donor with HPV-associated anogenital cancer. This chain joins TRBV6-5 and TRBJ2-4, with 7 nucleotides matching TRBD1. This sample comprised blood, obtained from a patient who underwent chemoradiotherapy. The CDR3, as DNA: TGTGCCAGCAGTCCCGACAGGGCAAGGGACATTCAGTACTTC. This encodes CASSPDRARDIQYF.